This passage covers 28 T cell receptor beta chains from one sample sequenced in a study of cytomegalovirus exposure and HLA in healthy donors. PCR involved 60 Vbeta and 13 Jbeta primers. Assay: immunoSEQ multiplex PCR; the TCRdb copy retains only in-frame clones and omits some. The table has about 57,000 clones, 75% to 85% seen once. The sequenced sample consisted of PBMCs. The receptors were gathered from a man aged 25 to 40 in good health and CMV-seronegative.

The rearrangement links TRBV28 to TRBJ2-7, with 9 bases lining up with TRBD1. CDR3 size: 16 residues. V gave up 4 bases and J gave up 3 bases; unmatched junction bases: 10. Looked up from germline, CDR1 is MDHEN and CDR2 is SYDVKM. CDR3 loop: CASSYLFGTGNYEQYF. For the CDR3, the DNA is TGTGCCAGCAGTTACCTTTTTGGGACAGGGAACTACGAGCAGTACTTC.

The V gene is TRBV2, the J gene TRBJ1-1, with 10 bases aligning to TRBD1. Germline trimming cut 4 bases from V and 1 base from J; bases unmatched to any gene: 6. Germline V gene sequence: CDR1 SNHLY, CDR2 FYNNEI. This CDR3 contains 16 residues. The CDR3 coding sequence is TGTGCCAGCAGTGTGGACAGGGGGGGTAGGAACACTGAAGCTTTCTTT. This gives the protein CASSVDRGGRNTEAFF.

The chain carries TRBV12-5 and TRBJ2-3, with 9 bases aligning to TRBD2. Germline CDR1 is LGHNT and CDR2 is FRNRAP. The CDR3 sequence is 18 residues long. Trimming removed 2 bases from V and 1 base from J; junction bases left unmatched: 10. CDR3 DNA: TGTGCTAGTGGTTTGAGGGGTAGTACTAGCGGGCGCACAGATACGCAGTATTTT. This encodes CASGLRGSTSGRTDTQYF.

In this sample, this clone turned up a few times. V and J are TRBV5-5 and TRBJ2-1, with D possibly TRBD2 on 6 matching bases. The V end lost 0 bases, the J end lost 4 bases, and 14 bases lay between the germline ends. The CDR3 sequence is 16 residues long. Germline-derived CDR1 and CDR2 are SGHKS and YYEKEE (reference sequence). The chain's CDR3 is CASSLGGALGYNEQFF. The DNA of the CDR3 is TGTGCCAGCAGCTTGGGCGGGGCCTTGGGGTACAATGAGCAGTTCTTC.

V gene TRBV7-2 combines with J gene TRBJ2-4, with 12 bases lining up with TRBD1. This CDR3 has 19 residues. Germline V gives CDR1 SGHTA, CDR2 FQGNSA. The J segment lost 5 bases and the V segment lost 5 bases, leaving 16 bases of the junction unmatched. The CDR3 protein is CASSAGTGGAEIHQNIQYF. The DNA of the CDR3 is TGTGCCAGCAGCGCCGGGACAGGGGGCGCAGAAATCCATCAAAACATTCAGTACTTC.

The V call is TRBV11-1, the J call TRBJ2-7; weak D call: TRBD2 (6 bases). V was pared by 1 base and J by 4 bases, with 11 bases between. CDR3 size: 14 residues. Per germline, CDR1 SGHAT and CDR2 FQDESV (reference sequence). This CDR3 reads CASSLGGAIYEQYF. The CDR3 coding sequence is TGTGCCAGCAGCTTAGGCGGGGCCATATACGAGCAGTACTTC.

The J gene is TRBJ1-2, the V gene TRBV4-1, with TRBD1 matching over 10 bases. CDR1 and CDR2 from the germline V gene are MGHRA and YSYEKL. J was trimmed by 5 bases and V by 0 bases; bases with no gene match: 9. CDR3 size: 17 residues. Here the CDR3 DNA reads TGCGCCAGCAGCCAAGAAATGGGACAGGGGCGCTGGTATGGCTACACCTTC. It codes for CASSQEMGQGRWYGYTF.

The chain links TRBV4-1 to TRBJ1-5; possible D gene TRBD1, 5 bases. CDR1 and CDR2 from the germline V gene are MGHRA and YSYEKL. V lost 3 bases, J lost 4 bases, and 10 bases lay in between. This CDR3 is 14 amino acids long. CDR3: CASSQGLLNQPQHF. The CDR3 DNA is TGCGCCAGCAGCCAGGGACTCTTGAATCAGCCCCAGCATTTT.

CDR3 coding DNA: TGTGCCAGCAGCGTAGGGACAGGGGGGAATCAGCCCCAGCATTTT. Translated, it gives CASSVGTGGNQPQHF. This sequence joins TRBV9 and TRBJ1-5, with 10 bases aligning to TRBD1. The CDR3 extends over 15 amino acids. J lost 4 bases, V lost 0 bases, and 1 base had no gene match. Per germline, CDR1 SGDLS and CDR2 YYNGEE.

This chain uses TRBV2 with TRBJ1-1; D remains ambiguous. CDR1 and CDR2 from the germline V gene are SNHLY and FYNNEI. The V gene lost 6 bases and the J gene lost 1 base, with 9 bases spanning the gap. The CDR3 covers 13 residues. CDR3 sequence reads: CASRREPNTEAFF. The CDR3 DNA follows: TGTGCCAGCAGGCGGGAGCCGAACACTGAAGCTTTCTTT. The whole variable domain, remainder taken from reference TRBV2 and TRBJ1-1, is EPEVTQTPSHQVTQMGQEVILRCVPISNHLYFYWYRQILGQKVEFLVSFYNNEISEKSEIFDDQFSVERPDGSNFTLKIRSTKLEDSAMYFCASRREPNTEAFFGQGTRLTVV.

CDR3 amino acids: CASSPLAGGPRTGELFF. CDR3 nucleotide sequence: TGTGCCAGCAGCCCGCTAGCGGGAGGGCCGAGGACCGGGGAGCTGTTTTTT. The chain joins TRBV7-2 to TRBJ2-2; 12 nucleotides align to TRBD2. The ends lost 5 bases at V and 5 bases at J; junction bases unmatched: 9. The length of the CDR3 is 17 residues. Germline V lookup: CDR1 SGHTA, CDR2 FQGNSA. Supplemented by reference TRBV7-2 and TRBJ2-2, the full variable domain reads GAGVSQSPSNKVTEKGKDVELRCDPISGHTALYWYRQSLGQGLEFLIYFQGNSAPDKSGLPSDRFSAERTGGSVSTLTIQRTQQEDSAVYLCASSPLAGGPRTGELFFGEGSRLTVL.

The chain uses TRBV5-4 and TRBJ2-5, with TRBD1 identical over 8 bases. CDR1 SGHNT and CDR2 YYREEE come from the germline V gene (reference sequence). V trimming: 4 bases; J trimming: 5 bases; junction bases outside the gene matches: 4. CDR3 length: 13 amino acids. DNA of the CDR3: TGTGCCAGCAGCCGGGACAGGTTTGAGACCCAGTACTTC. This codes for CASSRDRFETQYF.

The chain recombines TRBV4-3 with TRBJ1-1, with 7 bases that match TRBD1. J lost 5 bases, V lost 0 bases, and 6 bases had no gene match. The germline V gene has CDR1 LGHNA and CDR2 YSLEER. CDR3 length: 15 amino acids. The CDR3 nucleotides read TGCGCCAGCAGCCAAGATACACAGGGGAGGACTGAAGCTTTCTTT. As protein: CASSQDTQGRTEAFF.

The table lists this clone with a few counts. The CDR3 coding sequence is TGTGCCAGCAGTGGGACTAGCGGGAGCACCGGGGAGCTGTTTTTT. This gives the protein CASSGTSGSTGELFF. This chain uses TRBV6-4 with TRBJ2-2; 13 bases are a match to TRBD2. Trimming cost V 4 bases and J 4 bases; bases outside gene matches: 0. Looked up from germline, CDR1 is MRHNA and CDR2 is SNTAGT. The CDR3 totals 15 residues.

V usage is TRBV25-1 and J usage is TRBJ1-4, with 7 bases aligning to TRBD1. The CDR3 is made up of 15 amino acids. CDR1 MGHDK and CDR2 SYGVNS come from the germline V gene. The V segment lost 5 bases and the J segment 5 bases; nucleotides outside the gene matches: 8. CDR3 amino acids: CASSWMGQQNEKLFF. CDR3 sequence (DNA): TGTGCCAGCAGTTGGATGGGACAGCAAAATGAAAAACTGTTTTTT.

The J gene is TRBJ1-1, the V gene TRBV5-1, with no clear D. V dropped 3 bases and J dropped 0 bases, with 6 bases sitting between them. The germline V gene encodes CDR1 SGHRS and CDR2 YFSETQ. The CDR3 consists of 13 residues. DNA of the CDR3: TGCGCCAGCAGCTATACGGTGAACACTGAAGCTTTCTTT. Amino acids: CASSYTVNTEAFF.

This clone came up a few times. The rearrangement links TRBV4-3 to TRBJ1-1; D is unresolved. CDR3 length: 14 residues. With 4 bases removed from V and 1 base from J, the gap between germline ends came to 10 bases. Germline V gives CDR1 LGHNA, CDR2 YSLEER. CDR3 bases: TGCGCCAGCAGCCCTGCGTCCGGGAACACTGAAGCTTTCTTT. Translation: CASSPASGNTEAFF.

The chain employs TRBV9 and TRBJ2-2; 7 bases line up with TRBD2. V lost 4 bases, J lost 7 bases, and 7 bases stayed unmatched. Germline V gene sequence: CDR1 SGDLS, CDR2 YYNGEE. This CDR3 is 14 amino acids long. This CDR3 reads CASSTDLADGELFF. In DNA, the CDR3 is TGTGCCAGCAGCACCGACCTAGCGGACGGGGAGCTGTTTTTT.

The rearrangement links TRBV5-1 to TRBJ2-3; 11 bases are a match to TRBD2. With V trimmed by 4 bases and J by 6 bases, 4 bases remained unmatched. The CDR3 extends over 14 amino acids. Germline loops: CDR1 SGHRS, CDR2 YFSETQ. The CDR3, as DNA: TGCGCCAGCAGCGCGGCTAGCGGGGGGGATACGCAGTATTTT. It yields the protein CASSAASGGDTQYF.

This clone was detected once. The rearrangement uses TRBV6-5 and TRBJ2-2; 7 positions agree with TRBD1. V shed 6 bases and J 5 bases; nucleotides not matched to a gene: 9. The CDR3 runs to 15 residues. Germline V lookup: CDR1 MNHEY, CDR2 SVGAGI. This chain's CDR3 is CASRIRQGGTGELFF. The CDR3 DNA reads TGTGCCAGCAGGATTAGACAGGGCGGGACCGGGGAGCTGTTTTTT.

This clone came up a few times. The J gene is TRBJ2-7, the V gene TRBV4-2; D is perhaps TRBD2 (6 bases). The CDR3 runs 13 residues. The germline V gene has CDR1 LGHNA and CDR2 YNFKEQ. V lost 2 bases and J lost 6, with 11 bases in between. The CDR3 DNA is TGTGCCAGCAGCCAAAACGGAGGGTTCGAGCAGTACTTC. As protein: CASSQNGGFEQYF.

The chain joins TRBV5-1 to TRBJ2-5, with TRBD1 identical over 7 bases. The J segment lost 4 bases and the V segment lost 1 base, leaving 4 bases of the junction unmatched. This CDR3 comprises 14 residues. Germline V gene data show CDR1 as SGHRS and CDR2 as YFSETQ. CDR3 nucleotide sequence: TGCGCCAGCAGCTTGAAACAGGGGCCAGAGACCCAGTACTTC. This encodes CASSLKQGPETQYF.

The chain couples TRBV4-3 to TRBJ2-1; 15 bases map to TRBD2. The CDR3 extends over 20 amino acids. V dropped 3 bases and J dropped 0; count of bases not matched to a gene: 9. The V gene's germline CDR1 is LGHNA and CDR2 YSLEER. This chain's CDR3 is CASSHRGLAGGISSYNEQFF. The CDR3 bases are TGCGCCAGCAGCCACCGCGGACTAGCGGGGGGGATAAGCTCCTACAATGAGCAGTTCTTC.

The chain is built from TRBV6-5 and TRBJ2-7; D not certain. The germline CDR1 and CDR2 sequences are MNHEY and SVGAGI. The V end lost 3 bases, the J end lost 3 bases, and 12 bases lay between the germline ends. The length of the CDR3 is 14 residues. In DNA, the CDR3 is TGTGCCAGCAGTTATGGCAGGTCGTACTACGAGCAGTACTTC. It codes for CASSYGRSYYEQYF.

V is TRBV12-5 and J is TRBJ1-6, with D hard to call. The CDR3 is 14 residues long. Trimming pared 1 base from V and 6 bases from J, leaving 7 bases between. Germline CDR1 is LGHNT and CDR2 is FRNRAP. The CDR3 DNA sequence: TGTGCTAGTGGTTTGGGGCCGTTTAATTCACCCCTCCACTTT. As protein: CASGLGPFNSPLHF.

The chain uses TRBV29-1 and TRBJ2-7, with D possibly being TRBD2 (7 bases). The V end was cut by 0 bases, the J end by 7 bases, with 16 bases between. Germline assignment: CDR1 SQVTM and CDR2 ANQGSEA. There are 14 residues in the CDR3. CDR3 nucleotides: TGCAGCGTTGAAGATCGAGGGGGGGCTGAGGAGCAGTACTTC. Translation gives CSVEDRGGAEEQYF.

There are a few counts of this clone. V usage is TRBV10-3 and J usage is TRBJ2-1; 11 bases are a match to TRBD2. CDR1 and CDR2 (germline): ENHRY, SYGVKD. V shed 0 bases, J shed 4 bases, and the junction held 8 bases outside the gene matches. The CDR3 has 18 residues. The CDR3 reads CAISESLAGVMEYNEQFF. Here the CDR3 DNA reads TGTGCCATCAGTGAGTCACTAGCGGGAGTCATGGAGTACAATGAGCAGTTCTTC.

The V gene is TRBV6-5, the J gene TRBJ2-5, with TRBD1 as a possible D gene (6 bases). This CDR3 comprises 15 residues. V was trimmed by 0 bases and J by 2 bases, leaving 10 bases between them. Germline values: CDR1 MNHEY, CDR2 SVGAGI. The CDR3 protein is CASSYSKRGQETQYF. In DNA, the CDR3 is TGTGCCAGCAGTTACTCGAAGAGGGGGCAAGAGACCCAGTACTTC.